The 13 T cell receptor beta chains presented below share a single source sample, sequenced in a study of blood T cell repertoires in COVID-19. Sequencing used immunoSEQ multiplex PCR; TCRdb keeps in-frame clones, though not all of them. The sample lists just over 80,000 clones; roughly 90% were seen once. Material for sequencing was PBMCs or T cells enriched from blood (not recorded which). These TCRs come from a woman aged 45-65 years with acute COVID-19.

The V call is TRBV4-3, the J call TRBJ2-3; 10 bases map to TRBD2. The V segment lost 0 bases and the J segment 6 bases; nucleotides outside the gene matches: 12. Germline loops: CDR1 LGHNA, CDR2 YSLEER. CDR3 length: 18 residues. In nucleotides, the CDR3 is TGCGCCAGCAGCCAAGATTTTCGCCTAGCGGGAGTGCGGGATACGCAGTATTTT. Its translation: CASSQDFRLAGVRDTQYF.

The chain is built from TRBV7-8 and TRBJ1-2; 7 bases map to TRBD1. Trimming took 5 bases from V and 2 from J; bases not matched to a gene: 5. The CDR3 is 14 amino acids. Germline V gene lookup returns CDR1 SGHVS and CDR2 FQNEAQ. The CDR3 loop is CASSPFRGNYGYTF. CDR3 bases: TGTGCCAGCAGCCCTTTCAGGGGGAACTATGGCTACACCTTC.

This clone was detected only once. The V and J genes are TRBV4-1 and TRBJ1-4, with 10 bases identical to TRBD1. V lost 2 bases, J lost 7 bases, and 4 bases stayed unmatched. The CDR3 covers 15 residues. Germline-derived CDR1 and CDR2 are MGHRA and YSYEKL. The CDR3 sequence is CASSQPGQGFEKLFF. For the CDR3, the DNA is TGCGCCAGCAGCCAACCGGGACAGGGGTTTGAAAAACTGTTTTTT.

The J gene is TRBJ1-5, the V gene TRBV15; D remains unclear. V lost 0 bases to trimming and J lost 0 bases, with 15 bases between them. The CDR3 sequence is 18 residues long. Germline V gene sequence: CDR1 LNHNV, CDR2 YYDKDF (reference sequence). The CDR3 coding sequence is TGTGCCACCAGCAGAGACCCGGTCCAGGCTGATAGCAATCAGCCCCAGCATTTT. Its protein product is CATSRDPVQADSNQPQHF.

The chain joins TRBV3-1 (or the pseudogene TRBV3-2) to TRBJ2-7, with 9 nucleotides matching TRBD1. V lost 0 bases and J lost 4; bases outside the gene matches: 7. Germline CDR1 reads LGHDT; CDR2 reads YNNKEL (reference sequence). The CDR3 is 16 amino acids. CDR3 protein: CASSQEGWTGEYEQYF. The CDR3 DNA is TGTGCCAGCAGCCAAGAGGGATGGACAGGGGAGTACGAGCAGTACTTC.

V is TRBV9 and J is TRBJ2-3; D gene ambiguous. Germline V gives CDR1 SGDLS, CDR2 YYNGEE. This CDR3 has 14 amino acids. Trimming shortened V by 3 bases and J by 0 bases, and 8 bases separated the two germline ends. CDR3 loop: CASSARESTDTQYF. As DNA, the CDR3 is TGTGCCAGCAGCGCCCGCGAGAGCACAGATACGCAGTATTTT.

V gene TRBV7-9 combines with J gene TRBJ2-5, with 8 bases lining up with TRBD1. The J segment lost 4 bases and the V segment lost 5 bases, leaving 6 bases of the junction unmatched. This CDR3 is built from 14 residues. Germline V lookup: CDR1 SEHNR, CDR2 FQNEAQ (reference sequence). The CDR3 coding sequence is TGTGCCAGCAGCCCCGGACAGGGTTCAGAGACCCAGTACTTC. It yields the protein CASSPGQGSETQYF.

The chain is built from TRBV13 and TRBJ2-1; TRBD2 matches 15 bases. CDR3 size: 17 residues. Trimming removed 2 bases from V and 8 bases from J; junction bases left unmatched: 7. Germline CDR1 reads PRHDT; CDR2 reads FYEKMQ (reference sequence). The CDR3: CASSLYMGLAGGDEQFF. In nucleotides, the CDR3 is TGTGCCAGCAGCTTATATATGGGACTAGCGGGGGGCGATGAGCAGTTCTTC.

The genes are TRBV12-3 or TRBV12-4 and TRBJ1-1; tentatively, D is TRBD1 (6 bases). The CDR3 is 13 residues long. V shed 5 bases and J shed 6 bases, with 13 bases lying between them. DNA for the CDR3: TGTGCCAGCAGTCTCACCAGGGGCGCTGAAGCTTTCTTT. This gives the protein CASSLTRGAEAFF.

This chain joins TRBV18 and TRBJ1-1, with D tentatively TRBD1 (5 bases). The ends were cut back, 0 bases at V and 1 base at J, with 15 bases in the middle. There are 17 residues in the CDR3. Germline CDR1 KGHSH, CDR2 LQKENI. The DNA of the CDR3 is TGTGCCAGCTCACCACCGGGGGAGGCCCGCCGGAACACTGAAGCTTTCTTT. Translated, it gives CASSPPGEARRNTEAFF.

This chain links TRBV3-1 (or the pseudogene TRBV3-2) with TRBJ2-7; weak D call: TRBD2 (6 bases). V shed 6 bases and J shed 4 bases, with 13 bases lying between them. The germline V gene encodes CDR1 LGHDT and CDR2 YNNKEL (reference sequence). The CDR3 runs to 13 residues. CDR3 sequence: CASSPAGQYEQYF. The CDR3 DNA sequence: TGTGCCAGCAGTCCCGCGGGGCAATACGAGCAGTACTTC.

This clone was counted once. This chain connects TRBV25-1 to TRBJ1-6, with TRBD1 matching over 7 bases. There are 15 residues in the CDR3. CDR1 and CDR2 (germline): MGHDK, SYGVNS. V lost 6 bases to trimming and J lost 5 bases; unmatched junction nucleotides: 7. CDR3 sequence: CASSEIDRDNSPLHF. The CDR3 DNA is TGTGCCAGCAGCGAGATCGACAGGGATAATTCACCCCTCCACTTT.

The chain carries TRBV29-1 and TRBJ2-7, with TRBD2 matching over 7 bases. The CDR3 runs 13 residues. Germline assignment: CDR1 SQVTM and CDR2 ANQGSEA. V was clipped by 2 bases and J by 3 bases; unmatched bases: 4. For the CDR3, the DNA is TGCAGCGTTGAAACGCGGGAGTACTACGAGCAGTACTTC. Protein sequence: CSVETREYYEQYF.